The 6 T cell receptor beta chains given below trace back to one sample, sequenced in a study of blood T cell repertoires in COVID-19. The data were produced by immunoSEQ multiplex PCR, yet TCRdb's version contains in-frame clones alone and is incomplete. The sample carries fewer than 300,000 clones, approximately 90% recorded once. The sequencing input was peripheral blood. The receptors come from a woman in her 50s with COVID-19, enrolled during active disease.

This clone occurred a few times. The V call is TRBV9, the J call TRBJ2-7, with 12 bases lining up with TRBD2. In germline, CDR1 is SGDLS, CDR2 YYNGEE. Trimming took 4 bases from V and 5 from J; bases not matched to a gene: 4. The CDR3 consists of 14 residues. Written as DNA, the CDR3 is TGTGCCAGCAGCCCGGGACTAGCGGGCAACGAGCAGTACTTC. Encoded protein: CASSPGLAGNEQYF.

This chain connects TRBV7-8 to TRBJ2-1; 7 bases are a match to TRBD1. CDR3 size: 15 residues. Germline loops: CDR1 SGHVS, CDR2 FQNEAQ. Losses at the gene ends were 5 bases for V and 2 bases for J; bases not matched to a gene: 6. The CDR3, as DNA: TGTGCCAGCAGCCCTTTTGGACAGGCCTACAATGAGCAGTTCTTC. Translation gives CASSPFGQAYNEQFF.

The chain recombines TRBV27 with TRBJ2-7; 9 bases map to TRBD1. Germline CDR1 reads MNHEY; CDR2 reads SMNVEV (reference sequence). This CDR3 has 15 residues. The J segment lost 2 bases and the V segment lost 5 bases, leaving 7 bases of the junction unmatched. CDR3 sequence reads: CASSTRTGATYEQYF. DNA of the CDR3: TGTGCCAGCAGTACCCGGACAGGGGCTACCTACGAGCAGTACTTC.

The chain has TRBV6-4 and TRBJ2-1, with D maybe TRBD1 (6 bases). This CDR3 comprises 17 residues. The V gene's germline CDR1 is MRHNA and CDR2 SNTAGT. The V end was cut by 2 bases, the J end by 1 base, with 15 bases between. CDR3 sequence: CASSDPRDNPSYNEQFF. CDR3 nucleotide sequence: TGTGCCAGCAGTGACCCCCGGGACAACCCATCCTACAATGAGCAGTTCTTC.

This chain joins TRBV10-3 and TRBJ1-2, with unresolved D. V lost 3 bases and J lost 6, with 17 bases in between. The CDR3 totals 15 residues. The germline gives CDR1 ENHRY, CDR2 SYGVKD. The CDR3 DNA follows: TGTGCCATCAGTGAACGTATTCAGTCAGGTAATGGCTACACCTTC. It codes for CAISERIQSGNGYTF.

This clone has just one count. The genes are TRBV9 and TRBJ2-7; 7 nucleotides agree with TRBD2. V lost 0 bases to trimming and J lost 2 bases; unmatched junction nucleotides: 11. The length of the CDR3 is 17 residues. Germline CDR1 SGDLS, CDR2 YYNGEE. CDR3 DNA: TGTGCCAGCAGCGTAGCTCTTTCGGGCGGGAGCACCTACGAGCAGTACTTC. It yields the protein CASSVALSGGSTYEQYF. Full variable domain (outside the CDR3, taken from reference TRBV9 and TRBJ2-7): DSGVTQTPKHLITATGQRVTLRCSPRSGDLSVYWYQQSLDQGLQFLIQYYNGEERAKGNILERFSAQQFPDLHSELNLSSLELGDSALYFCASSVALSGGSTYEQYFGPGTRLTVT.